The 3 T cell receptor beta chains below were found in one sample sequenced in a study of T cells in Graves' hyperthyroidism and ophthalmopathy. From RNA transcripts, TCR beta CDR3 regions were amplified. Researchers ran a first-round RT-PCR on the TCR CDR3 using the HTBI primer set. TCRdb re-called the multiplex PCR reads through MiXCR, storing one row per CDR3 protein. Of 300,000 to 500,000 distinct CDR3 sequences listed, about 15% were seen once; the top ten hold about 30%. The sequenced sample was blood. The receptors were gathered from a woman in her 30s with Graves' hyperthyroidism.

This clonotype has a count of ten or more. The chain uses TRBV12-3 or TRBV12-4 and TRBJ2-5; 7 positions agree with TRBD2. The CDR3 consists of 15 residues. The J segment lost 2 bases and the V segment lost 5 bases, leaving 8 bases of the junction unmatched. Here the CDR3 reads CASSLQAGTQETQYF. CDR3 coding DNA: TGTGCCAGCAGTCTACAAGCGGGAACTCAAGAGACCCAGTACTTC.

This clonotype was recorded a few times. The gene calls are TRBV12-3 or TRBV12-4 and TRBJ1-5; no definite D call. This CDR3 is built from 14 residues. Trimming pared 4 bases from V and 3 bases from J, leaving 10 bases between. The DNA for the CDR3 is TGTGCCAGCAGTTCCCACGGGGACAATCAGCCCCAGCATTTT. Amino acids: CASSSHGDNQPQHF.

This clonotype was recorded many times. The CDR3 reads CSALPGLAGSWSYEQYF. CDR3 nucleotide sequence: TGCAGTGCACTCCCGGGACTAGCGGGGAGTTGGAGCTACGAGCAGTACTTC. V and J are TRBV20-1 and TRBJ2-7; 13 bases are shared with TRBD2. The germline gives CDR1 DFQATT, CDR2 SNEGSKA (reference sequence). The length of the CDR3 is 17 residues. V dropped 6 bases and J dropped 3; count of bases not matched to a gene: 14.